The 30 T cell receptor beta chains below come from one sample, sequenced in a study of T cell changes during pregnancy in multiple sclerosis. TCRdb's copy holds only in-frame clones and misses some; the assay was immunoSEQ multiplex PCR. This sample carries around 39,000 clones, 85% to 95% of them seen once, and the ten largest clones take 1.2%. Sequencing used PBMCs (not recorded whether the cells were cultured). Receptor source: a female donor with multiple sclerosis, enrolled in a pregnancy study.

This chain uses TRBV7-9 with TRBJ1-1; TRBD1 aligns across 7 bases. The V gene's germline CDR1 is SEHNR and CDR2 FQNEAQ (reference sequence). The length of the CDR3 is 16 residues. Losses at the gene ends were 2 bases for V and 1 base for J; bases not matched to a gene: 7. The CDR3: CASSLRDSLSNTEAFF. The DNA for the CDR3 is TGTGCCAGCAGCTTAAGGGACAGCTTGTCGAACACTGAAGCTTTCTTT.

This rearrangement joins TRBV7-9 to TRBJ1-3; the D is unclear. The V and J ends lost 6 bases and 4 bases respectively, with 7 bases between them. The CDR3 sequence is 12 residues long. Per germline, CDR1 SEHNR and CDR2 FQNEAQ (reference sequence). Written as DNA, the CDR3 is TGTGCCAGCAGGGACGGAGGAAACACCATATATTTT. Translating it yields CASRDGGNTIYF.

The chain is built from TRBV7-9 and TRBJ2-3, with 8 bases lining up with TRBD1. Germline V lookup: CDR1 SEHNR, CDR2 FQNEAQ (reference sequence). CDR3 size: 14 residues. After removal of 0 bases from V and 5 bases from J, the junction contained 1 base not matched to a gene. DNA of the CDR3: TGTGCCAGCAGCTTAGCAGACAGGGGAGATACGCAGTATTTT. This translates into CASSLADRGDTQYF.

This chain links TRBV7-9 with TRBJ2-1; perhaps TRBD2 as D (6 bases). Germline V lookup: CDR1 SEHNR, CDR2 FQNEAQ (reference sequence). V lost 5 bases to trimming and J lost 5 bases, with 19 bases between them. The CDR3 is 16 amino acids. CDR3 amino acids: CASSLGGDLADNEQFF. CDR3 nucleotide sequence: TGTGCCAGCAGCCTAGGAGGGGACCTAGCCGACAATGAGCAGTTCTTC.

V and J are TRBV2 and TRBJ2-3, with TRBD1 matching over 8 bases. Germline V gene lookup returns CDR1 SNHLY and CDR2 FYNNEI. Losses at the gene ends were 3 bases for V and 4 bases for J; bases not matched to a gene: 3. The length of the CDR3 is 14 residues. The chain's CDR3 is CASSERQGSDTQYF. The CDR3 nucleotides are TGTGCCAGCAGTGAGAGACAGGGGTCAGATACGCAGTATTTT. The whole variable domain, remainder taken from reference TRBV2 and TRBJ2-3, is EPEVTQTPSHQVTQMGQEVILRCVPISNHLYFYWYRQILGQKVEFLVSFYNNEISEKSEIFDDQFSVERPDGSNFTLKIRSTKLEDSAMYFCASSERQGSDTQYFGPGTRLTVL.

This clone came up a few times. The CDR3 spells CASSPTGMDTGELFF. The CDR3 bases are TGTGCCAGCAGCCCGACAGGGATGGACACCGGGGAGCTGTTTTTT. The rearrangement uses TRBV5-4 and TRBJ2-2, with 7 bases aligning to TRBD1. CDR1 and CDR2 (germline): SGHNT, YYREEE (reference sequence). The J segment lost 3 bases and the V segment lost 4 bases, leaving 6 bases of the junction unmatched. This CDR3 is built from 15 residues.

The sample holds a few counts of this clone. J is TRBJ1-2 and V is TRBV28; no clear D. The CDR3 extends over 12 amino acids. Trimming left V 10 bases short and J 2 bases short, with 11 bases between. The V gene's germline CDR1 is MDHEN and CDR2 SYDVKM. CDR3 DNA sequence: TGTGCCATCAACAGAGTCAACTATGGCTACACCTTC. Protein product: CAINRVNYGYTF.

This clone was recorded only once. V is TRBV2 and J is TRBJ2-2; D unclear. The CDR3 consists of 14 residues. Between the trimmed V and J ends, which lost 7 bases and 5 bases, there was a span of 14 bases. Germline CDR1 and CDR2: SNHLY and FYNNEI. The CDR3, as DNA: TGTGCCAGCACATATCCAGGTCGGACCGGGGAGCTGTTTTTT. It translates to CASTYPGRTGELFF.

The CDR3 bases are TGTGCCAGCAGTTACTCTCCGGGACAGTACACCGGGGAGCTGTTTTTT. It specifies CASSYSPGQYTGELFF. This rearrangement joins TRBV6-5 to TRBJ2-2; 7 bases align to TRBD1. This CDR3 contains 16 residues. V trimming: 0 bases; J trimming: 3 bases; junction bases outside the gene matches: 4. Germline loops: CDR1 MNHEY, CDR2 SVGAGI.

V usage is TRBV6-5 and J usage is TRBJ2-7; 10 bases are a match to TRBD1. The CDR3 sequence is 15 residues long. J gave up 0 bases and V 5 bases, and 4 bases lay outside the gene matches. The V gene's germline CDR1 is MNHEY and CDR2 SVGAGI. In DNA form, the CDR3 reads TGTGCCAGCAGTAAAGGACAGGGGGGCTCCTACGAGCAGTACTTC. This translates into CASSKGQGGSYEQYF.

Written as DNA, the CDR3 is TGCGCCAGCAGTGAGTTCGGGACAGGGCGACGGAATGAGCAGTTCTTC. Its translation is CASSEFGTGRRNEQFF. The chain combines TRBV10-2 with TRBJ2-1, with 9 bases lining up with TRBD1. Germline trimming cut 1 base from V and 7 bases from J; bases unmatched to any gene: 8. The CDR3 is 16 residues long. In germline, CDR1 is WSHSY, CDR2 SAAADI.

This clone was seen once. V and J are TRBV28 and TRBJ2-7, with 9 bases identical to TRBD1. The junction had 5 bases not matched to a gene; V was cut back by 5 bases and J by 3 bases. Per germline, CDR1 MDHEN and CDR2 SYDVKM. The CDR3 runs to 14 residues. In nucleotides, the CDR3 is TGTGCCAGCAGTCTGGACAGGGGCAGCTACGAGCAGTACTTC. Amino acids: CASSLDRGSYEQYF.

The V and J genes are TRBV11-2 and TRBJ1-1; D unclear. The CDR3 contains 12 residues. The V end was cut by 5 bases, the J end by 8 bases, with 12 bases between. Germline V gene data show CDR1 as SGHAT and CDR2 as FQNNGV. This CDR3 is CASSPGLPEAFF. The CDR3 region has the DNA TGTGCCAGCAGCCCCGGACTTCCGGAAGCTTTCTTT.

The chain has TRBV11-2 and TRBJ2-6, with no clear D. Trimming left V 5 bases short and J 2 bases short, with 7 bases between. Germline V lookup: CDR1 SGHAT, CDR2 FQNNGV. This CDR3 has 14 amino acids. CDR3 residues: CASSVGPGANVLTF. The DNA for the CDR3 is TGTGCCAGCAGCGTCGGACCTGGGGCCAACGTCCTGACTTTC.

This clone has a handful of counts. J is TRBJ2-2 and V is TRBV29-1, with 8 bases matching TRBD1. Germline CDR1 and CDR2: SQVTM and ANQGSEA. CDR3 length: 14 amino acids. The ends lost 4 bases at V and 7 bases at J; junction bases unmatched: 8. CDR3 protein: CSVAAGGTGGELFF. CDR3 DNA: TGCAGCGTTGCGGCAGGGGGCACGGGCGGGGAGCTGTTTTTT.

V usage is TRBV6-1 and J usage is TRBJ1-5; D might be TRBD1 (6 bases). The CDR3 loop spans 15 amino acids. Germline values: CDR1 MNHNS, CDR2 SASEGT. The V gene lost 4 bases and the J gene lost 4 bases, with 14 bases spanning the gap. Written as DNA, the CDR3 is TGTGCCAGCAGTGCACCTGGGGGCGGTAATCAGCCCCAGCATTTT. It encodes CASSAPGGGNQPQHF.

The rearrangement links TRBV11-3 to TRBJ2-3; TRBD2 might be the D (5 bases). CDR1 is SGHNT, CDR2 YENEEA, per germline. The CDR3 extends over 15 amino acids. The ends were cut back, 0 bases at V and 1 base at J, with 8 bases in the middle. The CDR3: CASSLDREGTDTQYF. CDR3 DNA: TGTGCCAGCAGCTTAGATCGGGAAGGCACAGATACGCAGTATTTT.

CDR3 nucleotides: TGTGCCAGCAGCACCTCAGGCTATGGCTACACCTTC. As protein: CASSTSGYGYTF. This rearrangement joins TRBV7-9 to TRBJ1-2; unclear D gene. The germline V gene encodes CDR1 SEHNR and CDR2 FQNEAQ (reference sequence). The CDR3 is 12 amino acids. V was pared by 5 bases and J by 4 bases, with 8 bases between.

The V and J genes are TRBV28 and TRBJ2-3; D is ambiguous. The CDR3 totals 14 residues. Germline CDR1 and CDR2: MDHEN and SYDVKM. V dropped 8 bases and J dropped 0 bases, with 12 bases sitting between them. The CDR3 loop is CASDRGGSTDTQYF. The CDR3, as DNA: TGTGCCAGCGACCGTGGTGGGAGCACAGATACGCAGTATTTT.

The rearrangement joins TRBV10-3 to TRBJ2-3; 11 positions match TRBD2. Unmatched junction bases numbered 5, after V lost 10 bases and J lost 2 bases. Germline V gene data show CDR1 as ENHRY and CDR2 as SYGVKD. CDR3 size: 14 residues. CDR3 sequence: CASGTSGNTDTQYF. The CDR3, as DNA: TGTGCCAGCGGGACTAGCGGCAACACAGATACGCAGTATTTT.

This chain uses TRBV4-3 with TRBJ1-2; 7 positions agree with TRBD1. This CDR3 spans 15 amino acids. V gave up 3 bases and J gave up 3 bases; unmatched junction bases: 7. Germline CDR1 reads LGHNA; CDR2 reads YSLEER. The CDR3 loop is CASSHDREKYYGYTF. CDR3 sequence (DNA): TGCGCCAGCAGCCACGACAGGGAGAAATACTATGGCTACACCTTC.

The chain joins TRBV9 to TRBJ2-2, with TRBD1 matching over 9 bases. Per germline, CDR1 SGDLS and CDR2 YYNGEE. Losses at the gene ends were 2 bases for V and 8 bases for J; bases not matched to a gene: 7. The CDR3 totals 15 residues. The CDR3 DNA follows: TGTGCCAGCAGCGTCTTTACAGGGGGCGGTGGGGAGCTGTTTTTT. This gives the protein CASSVFTGGGGELFF.

This clone has a single count. The chain is built from TRBV19 and TRBJ2-2, with D uncertain. CDR3 length equals 11 residues. The V gene lost 4 bases and the J gene lost 6 bases, with 3 bases spanning the gap. In germline, CDR1 is LNHDA, CDR2 SQIVND (reference sequence). The CDR3 is CASSTSGELFF. CDR3 DNA: TGTGCCAGTAGTACCTCCGGGGAGCTGTTTTTT.

The CDR3 coding sequence is TGTGCCAGCAGTGAACCGGTAGCGGGGGCAGAGACCCAGTACTTC. It yields the protein CASSEPVAGAETQYF. The chain is built from TRBV2 and TRBJ2-5, with 9 bases aligning to TRBD2. The germline V gene encodes CDR1 SNHLY and CDR2 FYNNEI. J lost 4 bases, V lost 2 bases, and 5 bases had no gene match. The CDR3 loop spans 15 amino acids.

The rearrangement joins TRBV5-1 to TRBJ2-1; D may match TRBD1 or TRBD2 (5 bases each). CDR1 and CDR2 (germline): SGHRS, YFSETQ. This CDR3 contains 15 residues. V shed 4 bases and J shed 5 bases, with 16 bases lying between them. Here the CDR3 DNA reads TGCGCCAGCAGCCCGGGACCCCAGGGAAACAATGAGCAGTTCTTC. As protein: CASSPGPQGNNEQFF.

V and J are TRBV9 and TRBJ2-2; TRBD2 matches 15 bases. CDR1 SGDLS and CDR2 YYNGEE come from the germline V gene. The V and J ends lost 0 bases and 6 bases, in that order; junction bases with no gene match: 0. This CDR3 comprises 16 residues. In DNA, the CDR3 is TGTGCCAGCAGCGTAGGGACTAGCGGGAGGGCCGGGGAGCTGTTTTTT. Protein product: CASSVGTSGRAGELFF. Together with reference TRBV9 and TRBJ2-2, the CDR3 gives the full variable domain: DSGVTQTPKHLITATGQRVTLRCSPRSGDLSVYWYQQSLDQGLQFLIQYYNGEERAKGNILERFSAQQFPDLHSELNLSSLELGDSALYFCASSVGTSGRAGELFFGEGSRLTVL.

The V gene is TRBV6-5, the J gene TRBJ1-5, with TRBD1 identical over 9 bases. The J segment lost 7 bases and the V segment lost 0 bases, leaving 1 base of the junction unmatched. In germline, CDR1 is MNHEY, CDR2 SVGAGI. The CDR3 sequence is 14 residues long. CDR3 in amino acids: CASSYSTGGQPQHF. CDR3 nucleotide sequence: TGTGCCAGCAGTTACTCGACAGGGGGACAGCCCCAGCATTTT.

The rearrangement joins TRBV9 to TRBJ2-1, with D unclear. Germline assignment: CDR1 SGDLS and CDR2 YYNGEE. CDR3 length: 13 residues. With 0 bases removed from V and 6 bases from J, the gap between germline ends came to 7 bases. The CDR3 coding sequence is TGTGCCAGCAGCGTAGAGGTCCCCAATGAGCAGTTCTTC. Translated: CASSVEVPNEQFF. The full variable domain, completed using reference TRBV9 and TRBJ2-1, is DSGVTQTPKHLITATGQRVTLRCSPRSGDLSVYWYQQSLDQGLQFLIQYYNGEERAKGNILERFSAQQFPDLHSELNLSSLELGDSALYFCASSVEVPNEQFFGPGTRLTVL.

This clone was observed once. This chain joins TRBV14 and TRBJ2-7; 8 bases are shared with TRBD2. The V gene's germline CDR1 is SGHDN and CDR2 FVKESK. J lost 5 bases, V lost 5 bases, and 8 bases had no gene match. The CDR3 is 14 amino acids. The CDR3 sequence: CASSSGGRRDEQYF. The CDR3 DNA sequence: TGTGCCAGCAGCAGCGGCGGGAGGAGAGACGAGCAGTACTTC.

This chain connects TRBV21-1 to TRBJ2-7. TRBV21-1 is an annotated pseudogene. This CDR3 is 16 amino acids long. The DNA for the CDR3 is TGTGCCAGCAGCAAAGTTAGGCCCGAAATATCCTACGAGCAGTACTTC. This codes for CASSKVRPEISYEQYF.